One and the same sample provided the 15 T cell receptor beta chains below, sequenced in a study of identical twins. TCRdb reprocessed the 5' RACE reads with MiXCR, giving one entry per CDR3 protein. The sample holds around 370,000 distinct CDR3 sequences, approximately 8.8% seen once. Sample: naive T cells sorted from blood. These receptors originate from a woman aged 50 to 65 in good health.

This clonotype has at least ten counts. The rearrangement joins TRBV6-5 to TRBJ2-7; TRBD1 might be the D (5 bases). Germline CDR1 is MNHEY and CDR2 is SVGAGI. The CDR3 length is 13 residues. Trimming took off 7 bases at V and 3 bases at J, with 13 bases between the two ends. CDR3 protein: CASKEQDNYEQYF. In DNA form, the CDR3 reads TGTGCCAGCAAAGAGCAGGACAACTACGAGCAGTACTTC.

This clonotype turned up a few times. The rearrangement uses TRBV20-1 and TRBJ2-7; possible D gene TRBD1, 6 bases. The CDR3 contains 12 residues. V was trimmed by 6 bases and J by 2 bases, leaving 11 bases between them. The germline CDR1 and CDR2 sequences are DFQATT and SNEGSKA (reference sequence). CDR3 DNA: TGCAGTGCAGCCGGGACACCCTACGAGCAGTACGTC. It is translated as CSAAGTPYEQYV.

The chain is built from TRBV7-8 and TRBJ1-1; D is possibly TRBD1 (5 bases). The CDR3 is 14 amino acids. In germline, CDR1 is SGHVS, CDR2 FQNEAQ. Between the trimmed V and J ends, which lost 7 bases and 6 bases, there was a span of 18 bases. The CDR3 bases are TGTGCCAGCAATGCAGTAGGGGATTCATCTGAAGCTTTCTTT. Translated, it gives CASNAVGDSSEAFF.

This clonotype was recorded many times. The chain carries TRBV5-1 and TRBJ2-7; no firm D call. CDR1 is SGHRS, CDR2 YFSETQ, per germline. The CDR3 loop spans 14 amino acids. Trimming pared 9 bases from V and 4 bases from J, leaving 20 bases between. In DNA, the CDR3 is TGCGCCAACAAAACCGGGCCGAAATTTTACGAGCAGTACGTC. As protein: CANKTGPKFYEQYV.

There are many counts of this clonotype. The chain couples TRBV12-3 or TRBV12-4 to TRBJ2-3; 8 bases are shared with TRBD2. The ends lost 6 bases at V and 9 bases at J; junction bases unmatched: 8. CDR3 length: 13 residues. The CDR3 nucleotides are TGTGCCAGCAGCTCCACCCCGGGAGGGACGCAGTATTTT. This gives the protein CASSSTPGGTQYF.

This clonotype was detected only a few times. J is TRBJ2-2 and V is TRBV13; 14 positions agree with TRBD2. Germline V CDR1 and CDR2: PRHDT, FYEKMQ (reference sequence). The CDR3 extends over 18 amino acids. V lost 3 bases and J lost 8; bases outside the gene matches: 11. CDR3 sequence reads: CASSFETGLAGGRGELFF. As DNA, the CDR3 is TGTGCCAGCAGCTTTGAAACAGGACTAGCGGGGGGAAGAGGGGAGCTGTTTTTT.

CDR3 residues: CASSLLGGPSPEAFF. CDR3 bases: TGCGCCAGCAGCTTGCTGGGGGGCCCGTCACCTGAAGCTTTCTTT. This sequence joins TRBV5-1 and TRBJ1-1, with D maybe TRBD1 (6 bases). This CDR3 has 15 amino acids. Trimming cost V 1 base and J 6 bases, with 16 bases left between them. CDR1 and CDR2 from the germline V gene are SGHRS and YFSETQ.

The chain uses TRBV2 and TRBJ1-1; D might be TRBD1 (6 bases). Per the germline V gene, CDR1 is SNHLY and CDR2 is FYNNEI. The CDR3 has 16 residues. Between the trimmed V and J ends, which lost 6 bases and 1 base, there was a span of 18 bases. The CDR3 coding sequence is TGTGCCAGCAGACACGTGGTTCCCAGGGGGAACACTGAAGCTTTCTTT. As protein: CASRHVVPRGNTEAFF.

The chain is built from TRBV6-2 or TRBV6-3 and TRBJ2-1; D remains ambiguous. The CDR3 is 16 amino acids. The ends were cut back, 4 bases at V and 0 bases at J, with 13 bases in the middle. Germline CDR1 reads MNHEY; CDR2 reads SVGEGT. As DNA, the CDR3 is TGTGCCAGCAGTTCCCATGAGCCCAGCTCCTACAATGAGCAGTTCTTC. It specifies CASSSHEPSSYNEQFF.

The CDR3 nucleotides read TGTGCCAGCAGCTCAAACGTGGGCTACACCTTC. Translation gives CASSSNVGYTF. V usage is TRBV7-9 and J usage is TRBJ1-2; D remains ambiguous. This CDR3 spans 11 amino acids. From germline, CDR1 is SEHNR and CDR2 FQNEAQ (reference sequence). Trimming removed 4 bases from V and 8 bases from J, with 8 bases in between.

This clonotype was detected only a few times. The V and J genes are TRBV5-1 and TRBJ2-2; D is undetermined. Germline V CDR1 and CDR2: SGHRS, YFSETQ. Trimming shortened V by 0 bases and J by 7 bases, and 7 bases separated the two germline ends. The CDR3 is 13 amino acids. In DNA, the CDR3 is TGCGCCAGCAGCTTGGATGCTAGCGGGGAGCTGTTTTTT. Amino acids: CASSLDASGELFF.

This clonotype was observed many times. The chain uses TRBV7-2 and TRBJ2-1; D perhaps matches TRBD2 (5 bases). Germline assignment: CDR1 SGHTA and CDR2 FQGNSA. With 2 bases removed from V and 9 bases from J, the gap between germline ends came to 11 bases. The CDR3 consists of 13 residues. CDR3 protein: CASSLRAGTEQFF. The CDR3 DNA sequence: TGTGCCAGCAGCTTACGGGCGGGCACTGAGCAGTTCTTC.

This clonotype was observed a few times. This chain connects TRBV24-1 to TRBJ1-4, with 7 nucleotides matching TRBD1. The ends lost 3 bases at V and 4 bases at J; junction bases unmatched: 4. This CDR3 spans 15 amino acids. Germline V gene sequence: CDR1 KGHDR, CDR2 SFDVKD. In nucleotides, the CDR3 is TGTGCCACCAGTGATCGGACAGGAGGTAATGAAAAACTGTTTTTT. It translates to CATSDRTGGNEKLFF.

This rearrangement joins TRBV29-1 to TRBJ1-1; D is unclear. Per germline, CDR1 SQVTM and CDR2 ANQGSEA. The CDR3 extends over 12 amino acids. The CDR3 loop is CSSARKNTEAFF. The DNA for the CDR3 is TGCAGTTCAGCGCGGAAGAACACTGAAGCTTTCTTT.

In its sample, this clonotype was seen many times. The germline gene is not matched at one end of the junction; a read error may be the cause. This chain joins TRBV29-1 and TRBJ1-1, with 7 bases matching TRBD1. This CDR3 spans 13 amino acids. Germline loops: CDR1 SQVTM, CDR2 ANQGSEA. This CDR3 reads CSASLTGLTEALF. The DNA for the CDR3 is TGCAGCGCGTCCTTGACAGGGTTAACTGAAGCTCTCTTT.